This TCR beta chain was documented in a study of CXCR3-negative and CXCR3-positive naive CD8 T cells. The CDR3 contains 18 residues. The germline V gene encodes CDR1 SQVTM and CDR2 ANQGSEA. Researchers prepared the TRB cDNA libraries using 5' RACE with UMI labels. Each CDR3 protein gets one entry in TCRdb, which reprocessed the 5' RACE reads and gives no DNA. Here the sample table reports more than 40,000 distinct CDR3 sequences. The study's findings and limits: Whereas both naive subsets had comparably high diversity, memory CD8+ cells had much lower diversity. The level of CXCR3 expression partially decreased after cryopreservation; the majority of assays used fresh PBMCs.

Regarding this clonotype: Its antigen is unidentified.

This receptor was taken from a human donor in good health. Some clones in this sample may be carry-over from other donors' samples. The sample taken for sequencing was naive CXCR3- CD8+ T cells from blood. Subset specified: CD45RO-CCR7+CD27+CD95- naive CD8+ T cells lacking CXCR3 (TNR3-). The V call is TRBV29-1, the J call TRBJ1-3. CDR3: CSVWGKSTGRDSGNTIYF.